This TCR beta chain is from a study of cytomegalovirus exposure and HLA in healthy donors. CDR1 is MGHDK, CDR2 SYGVNS, per germline. The CDR3 length is 14 residues. V was shortened by 0 bases and J by 5 bases, with 10 bases between the two germline ends. Concerning this clone: Its target is not known.

Findings and caveats of the study: In a later analysis, TCR beta V- and J-gene trimming showed a link to a missense DCLRE1C variant.

The PCR ran on 60 Vbeta and 13 Jbeta primers. Repertoires were generated with immunoSEQ multiplex PCR, while TCRdb's copy carries only in-frame clones and drops some. Here the sample spans about 200,000 clones, approximately 78% being singletons. This TCR was sampled from a woman in her forties or fifties in good health and CMV-seropositive. Sequenced: PBMCs. The chain is built from TRBV25-1 and TRBJ1-2; D might be TRBD1 (6 bases). The CDR3 DNA reads as TGTGCCAGCAGTGAATATCTCCAGGGGTATGGCTACACCTTC. Its protein product is CASSEYLQGYGYTF.